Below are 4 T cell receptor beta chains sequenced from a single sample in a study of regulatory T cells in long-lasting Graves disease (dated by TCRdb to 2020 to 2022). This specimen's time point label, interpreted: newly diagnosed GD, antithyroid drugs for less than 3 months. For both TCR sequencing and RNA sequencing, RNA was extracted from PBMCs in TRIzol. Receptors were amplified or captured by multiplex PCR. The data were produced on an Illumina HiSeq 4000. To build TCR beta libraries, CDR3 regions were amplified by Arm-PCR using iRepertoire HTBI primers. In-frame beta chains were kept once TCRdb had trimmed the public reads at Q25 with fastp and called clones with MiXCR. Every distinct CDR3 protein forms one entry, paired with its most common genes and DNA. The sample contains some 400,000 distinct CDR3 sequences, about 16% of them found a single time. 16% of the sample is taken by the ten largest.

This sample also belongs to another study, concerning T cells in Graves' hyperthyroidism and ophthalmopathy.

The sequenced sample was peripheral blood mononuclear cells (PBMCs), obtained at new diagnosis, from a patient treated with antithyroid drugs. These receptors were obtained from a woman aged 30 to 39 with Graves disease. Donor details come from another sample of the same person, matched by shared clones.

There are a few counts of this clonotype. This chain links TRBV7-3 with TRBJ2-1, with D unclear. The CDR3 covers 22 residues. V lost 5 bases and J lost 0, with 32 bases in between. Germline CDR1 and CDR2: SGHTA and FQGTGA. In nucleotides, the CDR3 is TGTGCCAGCAGCCGAAAACGGGTGATTCCGGGCCTCTCGCCCCTCTCCTACAATGAGCAGTTCTTC. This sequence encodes CASSRKRVIPGLSPLSYNEQFF.

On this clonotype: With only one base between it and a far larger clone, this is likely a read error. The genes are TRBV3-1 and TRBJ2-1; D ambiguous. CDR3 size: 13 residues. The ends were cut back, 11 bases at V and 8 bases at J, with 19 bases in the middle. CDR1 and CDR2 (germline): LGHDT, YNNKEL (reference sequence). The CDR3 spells CAGSPPSTDEQFF. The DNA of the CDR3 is TGTGCCGGCTCACCACCCTCCACGGATGAGCAGTTCTTC.

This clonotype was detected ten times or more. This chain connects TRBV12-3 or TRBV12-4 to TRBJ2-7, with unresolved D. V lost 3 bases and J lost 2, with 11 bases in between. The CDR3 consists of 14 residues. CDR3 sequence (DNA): TGTGCCAGCAGTTTCGATAGGCAGACCTACGAGCAGTACTTC. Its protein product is CASSFDRQTYEQYF.

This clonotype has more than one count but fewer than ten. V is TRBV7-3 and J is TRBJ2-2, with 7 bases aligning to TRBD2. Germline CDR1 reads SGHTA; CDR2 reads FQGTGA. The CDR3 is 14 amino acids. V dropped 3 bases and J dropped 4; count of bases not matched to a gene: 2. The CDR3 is CASSFGGSTGELFF. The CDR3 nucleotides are TGTGCCAGCAGCTTCGGGGGGAGCACCGGGGAGCTGTTTTTT.